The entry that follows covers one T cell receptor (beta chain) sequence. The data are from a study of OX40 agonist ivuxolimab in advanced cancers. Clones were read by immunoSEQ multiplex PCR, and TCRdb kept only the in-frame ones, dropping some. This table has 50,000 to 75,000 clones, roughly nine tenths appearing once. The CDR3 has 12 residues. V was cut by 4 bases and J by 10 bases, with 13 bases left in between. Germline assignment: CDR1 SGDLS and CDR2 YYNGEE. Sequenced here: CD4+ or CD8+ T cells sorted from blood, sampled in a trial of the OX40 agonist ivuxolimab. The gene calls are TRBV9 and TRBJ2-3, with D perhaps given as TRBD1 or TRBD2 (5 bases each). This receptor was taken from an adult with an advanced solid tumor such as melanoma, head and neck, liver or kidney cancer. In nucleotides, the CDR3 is TGTGCCAGCAGCCCCCCAGGGCGGGCGCAGTATTTT. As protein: CASSPPGRAQYF.